The sequence of this TCR beta chain was determined in a study of blood T cell repertoires in COVID-19. Study-wide background: The United States, Italy and Spain supplied acute and convalescent COVID-19 samples.

Original methodology: Estimates of nucleated cell counts were drawn from the amplification of reference gene primers. The table came from immunoSEQ multiplex PCR; TCRdb's copy has only in-frame clones and leaves some out. V, J and clone size are those of that table, while D and trimming were read from the DNA. The sample consists of roughly 100,000 clones, roughly 80% of them appearing once. V dropped 5 bases and J dropped 4; count of bases not matched to a gene: 4. Per germline, CDR1 SGDLS and CDR2 YYNGEE. The CDR3 has 14 residues. V usage is TRBV9 and J usage is TRBJ1-5; 9 bases align to TRBD1. The specimen was peripheral blood. This TCR was sampled from a man aged 60 to 75 with active or convalescent COVID-19. CDR3 in DNA: TGTGCCAGCAGGTCCGGGACAGGGAATCAGCCCCAGCATTTT. Protein product: CASRSGTGNQPQHF.